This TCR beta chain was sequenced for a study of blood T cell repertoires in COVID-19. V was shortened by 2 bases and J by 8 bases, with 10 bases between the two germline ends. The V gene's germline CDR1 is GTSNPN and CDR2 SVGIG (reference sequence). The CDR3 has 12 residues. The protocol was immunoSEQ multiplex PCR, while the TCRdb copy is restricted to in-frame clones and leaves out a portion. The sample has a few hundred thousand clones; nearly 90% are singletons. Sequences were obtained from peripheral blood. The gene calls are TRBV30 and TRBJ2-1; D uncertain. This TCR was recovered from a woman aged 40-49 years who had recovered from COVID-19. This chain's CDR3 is CAWSNLGYEQFF. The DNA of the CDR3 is TGTGCCTGGAGTAATTTGGGCTATGAGCAGTTCTTC. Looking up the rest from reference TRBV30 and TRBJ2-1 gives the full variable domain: SQTIHQWPATLVQPVGSPLSLECTVEGTSNPNLYWYRQAAGRGLQLLFYSVGIGQISSEVPQNLSASRPQDRQFILSSKKLLLSDSGFYLCAWSNLGYEQFFGPGTRLTVL.